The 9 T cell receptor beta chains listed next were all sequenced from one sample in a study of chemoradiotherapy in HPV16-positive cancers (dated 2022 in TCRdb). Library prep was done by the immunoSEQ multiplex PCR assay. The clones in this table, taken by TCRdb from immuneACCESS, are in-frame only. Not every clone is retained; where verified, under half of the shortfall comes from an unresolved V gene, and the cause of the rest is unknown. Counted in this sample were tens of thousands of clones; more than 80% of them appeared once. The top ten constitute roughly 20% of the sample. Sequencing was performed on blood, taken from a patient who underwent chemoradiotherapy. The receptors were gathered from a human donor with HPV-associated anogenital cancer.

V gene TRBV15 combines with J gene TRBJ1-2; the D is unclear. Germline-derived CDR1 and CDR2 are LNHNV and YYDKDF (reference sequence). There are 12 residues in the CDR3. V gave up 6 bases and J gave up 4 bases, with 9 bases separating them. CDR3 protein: CATSGPLYGYTF. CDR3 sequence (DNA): TGTGCCACCAGTGGGCCCCTCTATGGCTACACCTTC.

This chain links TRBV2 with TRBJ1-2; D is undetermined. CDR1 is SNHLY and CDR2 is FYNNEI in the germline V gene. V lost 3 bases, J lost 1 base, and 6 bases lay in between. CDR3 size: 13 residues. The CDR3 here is CASSDPNNYGYTF. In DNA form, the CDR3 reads TGTGCCAGCAGTGATCCCAATAACTATGGCTACACCTTC.

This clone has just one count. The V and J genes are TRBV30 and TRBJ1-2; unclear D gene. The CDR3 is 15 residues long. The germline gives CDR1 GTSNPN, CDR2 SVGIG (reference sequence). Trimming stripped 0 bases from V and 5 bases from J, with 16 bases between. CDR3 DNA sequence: TGTGCCTGGAGTGTAAGAGGGAGTCCTTCATATGGCTACACCTTC. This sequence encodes CAWSVRGSPSYGYTF. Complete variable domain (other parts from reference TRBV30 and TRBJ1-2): SQTIHQWPATLVQPVGSPLSLECTVEGTSNPNLYWYRQAAGRGLQLLFYSVGIGQISSEVPQNLSASRPQDRQFILSSKKLLLSDSGFYLCAWSVRGSPSYGYTFGSGTRLTVV.

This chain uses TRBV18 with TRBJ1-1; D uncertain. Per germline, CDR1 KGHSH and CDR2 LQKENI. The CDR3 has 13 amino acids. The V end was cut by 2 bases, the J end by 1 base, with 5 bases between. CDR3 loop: CASSPSKNTEAFF. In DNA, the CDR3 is TGTGCCAGCTCACCATCGAAGAACACTGAAGCTTTCTTT.

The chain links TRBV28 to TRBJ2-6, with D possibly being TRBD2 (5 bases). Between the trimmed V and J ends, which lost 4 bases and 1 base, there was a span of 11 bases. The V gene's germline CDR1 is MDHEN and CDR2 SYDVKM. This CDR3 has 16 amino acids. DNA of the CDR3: TGTGCCAGCAGTTCCCCCCCGGGGTCTGGGGCCAACGTCCTGACTTTC. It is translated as CASSSPPGSGANVLTF.

Here the CDR3 DNA reads TGCGCCAGCAGACAGGGGTCAACTAATGAAAAACTGTTTTTT. Translation: CASRQGSTNEKLFF. The chain carries TRBV5-1 and TRBJ1-4, with TRBD1 identical over 7 bases. V lost 5 bases and J lost 0; bases outside the gene matches: 1. The V gene's germline CDR1 is SGHRS and CDR2 YFSETQ. This CDR3 is built from 14 residues.

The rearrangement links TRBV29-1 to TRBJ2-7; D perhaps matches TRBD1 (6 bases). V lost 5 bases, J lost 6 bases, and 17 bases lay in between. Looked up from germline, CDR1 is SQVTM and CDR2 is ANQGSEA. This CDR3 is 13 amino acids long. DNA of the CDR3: TGCAGCGTTTCGCGACAGGCAAGCAGCGAGCAGTACTTC. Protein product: CSVSRQASSEQYF.

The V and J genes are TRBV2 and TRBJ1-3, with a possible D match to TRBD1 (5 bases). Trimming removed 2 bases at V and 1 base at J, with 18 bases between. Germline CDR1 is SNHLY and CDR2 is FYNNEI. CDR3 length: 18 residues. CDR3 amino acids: CASSELWRGRVSGNTIYF. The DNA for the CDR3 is TGTGCCAGCAGTGAATTATGGCGAGGCAGGGTATCTGGAAACACCATATATTTT.

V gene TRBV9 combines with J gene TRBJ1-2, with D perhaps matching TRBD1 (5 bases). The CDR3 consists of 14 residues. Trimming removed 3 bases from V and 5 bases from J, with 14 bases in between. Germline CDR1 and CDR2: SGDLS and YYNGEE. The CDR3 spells CASSAQTGGYGYTF. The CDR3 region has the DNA TGTGCCAGCAGCGCCCAGACGGGGGGATATGGCTACACCTTC. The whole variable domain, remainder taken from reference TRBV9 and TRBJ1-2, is DSGVTQTPKHLITATGQRVTLRCSPRSGDLSVYWYQQSLDQGLQFLIQYYNGEERAKGNILERFSAQQFPDLHSELNLSSLELGDSALYFCASSAQTGGYGYTFGSGTRLTVV.